This TCR beta chain is drawn from a study of T cell responses to AZD1222 COVID-19 vaccine. Study-wide results and caveats: White British donors predominated, females outnumbered males, and clonal diversity was possibly underestimated. Spike-wide coverage was observed for vaccine-associated CD4 TCRs, with dominant responses at 160-218 and 743-854. Elevations in Spike-specific TCR breadth and depth followed administration of two AZD1222 doses.

The protocol was immunoSEQ multiplex PCR, while the TCRdb copy is restricted to in-frame clones and leaves out a portion. The sample lists some 190,000 clones; less than 95% were seen once. As to this clone: The target antigen is unknown.

Source: peripheral blood, taken 28 days after the second dose of the MenACWY control vaccine. This receptor was identified in an adult who received the MenACWY meningococcal vaccine as a control.

CDR3 loop: CSVEEGPGTALDYEQYF. DNA of the CDR3: TGCAGCGTTGAAGAAGGACCCGGGACAGCTTTAGACTACGAGCAGTACTTC. The gene calls are TRBV29-1 and TRBJ2-7, with TRBD1 matching 7 bases. The J segment lost 3 bases and the V segment lost 0 bases, leaving 14 bases of the junction unmatched. From germline, CDR1 is SQVTM and CDR2 ANQGSEA. CDR3 length: 17 residues.